The 8 T cell receptor beta chains in this list originate from one sample, sequenced in a study of post-analysis software for immune sequencing data. Study-wide results and caveats: Among four or five TRBV segments more frequent in patients than controls were TRBV5-6, TRBV5-1 and TRBV20-1.

Their antigens are not known. Prepared libraries of TCR beta cDNA carried unique molecular identifiers. TCRdb reprocessed the PCR reads via MiXCR and lists one record per CDR3 protein. Among more than 500,000 distinct CDR3 sequences listed, approximately 34% were seen once. Sequencing input: blood. These receptor sequences come from a girl aged 2-17 years with multiple sclerosis.

V is TRBV29-1 and J is TRBJ2-7; tentatively, D is TRBD1 or TRBD2 (5 bases each). Germline V lookup: CDR1 SQVTM, CDR2 ANQGSEA. The CDR3 runs to 14 residues. Trimming stripped 3 bases from V and 2 bases from J, with 14 bases between. CDR3 residues: CSVETTGPAYEQYF. The DNA for the CDR3 is TGCAGCGTTGAGACGACGGGACCGGCCTACGAGCAGTACTTC.

Regarding this clonotype: This CDR3 is missing its conserved last phenylalanine or tryptophan, likely due to a read error. J is TRBJ1-4 and V is TRBV6-5; 9 bases are a match to TRBD1. Germline V CDR1 and CDR2: MNHEY, SVGAGI. V lost 5 bases and J lost 6; bases outside the gene matches: 7. This CDR3 is 15 amino acids long. For the CDR3, the DNA is TGTGCCAGCAGTAGACCGGGACAGGGAGATGAAAAACTGTTTTTG. This gives the protein CASSRPGQGDEKLFL.

V gene TRBV6-2 or TRBV6-3 combines with J gene TRBJ2-5; D gene ambiguous. The ends were cut back, 2 bases at V and 4 bases at J, with 14 bases in the middle. Germline V CDR1 and CDR2: MNHEY, SVGEGT. This CDR3 has 15 residues. Here the CDR3 DNA reads TGTGCCAGCAGTTACCCTCTGGCATCGCGAGAGACCCAGTACTTC. Translating it yields CASSYPLASRETQYF.

This clonotype was seen a few times. V usage is TRBV7-9 and J usage is TRBJ2-3; D remains unclear. The CDR3 contains 15 residues. The germline V gene has CDR1 SEHNR and CDR2 FQNEAQ (reference sequence). Trimming left V 4 bases short and J 5 bases short, with 16 bases between. CDR3 in DNA: TGTGCCAGCAGCTCCTCGTCGGTGACTGAAGATACGCAGTATTTT. Its translation: CASSSSSVTEDTQYF.

Here the CDR3 DNA reads TGCAGTCTCTCTTTTGGGTCAGGGCATCAAGAGACCCAGTACTTC. The encoded protein is CSLSFGSGHQETQYF. The chain uses TRBV29-1 and TRBJ2-5, with TRBD1 as a possible D gene (5 bases). Germline CDR1 and CDR2: SQVTM and ANQGSEA. The CDR3 consists of 15 residues.

J is TRBJ2-3 and V is TRBV13; TRBD2 might be the D (6 bases). Germline CDR1 PRHDT, CDR2 FYEKMQ (reference sequence). The CDR3 sequence is 17 residues long. V was clipped by 1 base and J by 0 bases, with 14 bases between them. The CDR3: CASSLAGVKISTDTQYF. CDR3 sequence (DNA): TGTGCCAGCAGCTTAGCGGGGGTCAAAATTAGCACAGATACGCAGTATTTT.

This clonotype was seen a handful of times. The genes are TRBV4-2 and TRBJ1-5; a possible D gene is TRBD1 (5 bases). CDR1 is LGHNA, CDR2 YNFKEQ, per germline. This CDR3 is 17 amino acids long. V lost 4 bases and J 1 base, leaving 17 bases between the germline ends. CDR3: CASSLGGLRESNQPQHF. The DNA for the CDR3 is TGTGCCAGCAGCCTTGGAGGGCTCAGGGAGAGCAATCAGCCCCAGCATTTT.

The V call is TRBV7-3, the J call TRBJ2-5, with 9 bases that match TRBD2. V trimming: 5 bases; J trimming: 2 bases; junction bases outside the gene matches: 9. CDR1 is SGHTA and CDR2 is FQGTGA in the germline V gene. The CDR3 loop spans 16 amino acids. The CDR3 coding sequence is TGTGCCAGCAGCGAGAGCGGACTAGCGCCTCAAGAGACCCAGTACTTC. Amino acids: CASSESGLAPQETQYF.